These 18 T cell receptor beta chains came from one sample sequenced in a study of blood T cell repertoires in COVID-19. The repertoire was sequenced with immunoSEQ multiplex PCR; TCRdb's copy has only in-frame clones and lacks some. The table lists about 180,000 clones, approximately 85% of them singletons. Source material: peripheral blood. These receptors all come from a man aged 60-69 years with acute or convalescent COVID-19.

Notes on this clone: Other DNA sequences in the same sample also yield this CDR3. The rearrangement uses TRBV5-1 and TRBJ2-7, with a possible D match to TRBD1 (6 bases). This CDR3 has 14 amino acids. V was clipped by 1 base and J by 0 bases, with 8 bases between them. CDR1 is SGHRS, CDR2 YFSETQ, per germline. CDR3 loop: CASSLTGSSYEQYF. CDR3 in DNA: TGCGCCAGCAGCTTGACAGGGTCCTCCTACGAGCAGTACTTC.

CDR3 in DNA: TGTGCCAGTCGAGCGTACAATGAGCAGTTCTTC. Protein: CASRAYNEQFF. V gene TRBV28 combines with J gene TRBJ2-1; no definite D call. V gave up 9 bases and J gave up 4 bases, with 7 bases separating them. CDR1 is MDHEN, CDR2 SYDVKM, per germline. The CDR3 sequence is 11 residues long.

The CDR3 loop reads CASSTGQGALSAEAFF. The DNA for the CDR3 is TGCGCCAGCAGCACGGGACAGGGGGCGCTAAGCGCTGAAGCTTTCTTT. The chain recombines TRBV5-1 with TRBJ1-1; the match to TRBD1 covers 12 bases. CDR3 length: 16 amino acids. Germline values: CDR1 SGHRS, CDR2 YFSETQ. J gave up 6 bases and V 4 bases, and 10 bases lay outside the gene matches.

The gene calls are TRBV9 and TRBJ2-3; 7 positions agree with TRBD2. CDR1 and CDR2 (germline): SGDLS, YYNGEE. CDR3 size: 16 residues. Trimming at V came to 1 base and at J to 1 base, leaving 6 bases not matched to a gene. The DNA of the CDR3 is TGTGCCAGCAGCGTAACCCCTAGCGGCGGCACAGATACGCAGTATTTT. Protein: CASSVTPSGGTDTQYF.

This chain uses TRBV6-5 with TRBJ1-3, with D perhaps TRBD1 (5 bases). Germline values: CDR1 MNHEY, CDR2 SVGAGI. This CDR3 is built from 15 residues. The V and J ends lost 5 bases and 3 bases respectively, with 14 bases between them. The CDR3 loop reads CASSPTDQGGNTIYF. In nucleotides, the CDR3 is TGTGCCAGCAGTCCGACCGACCAGGGTGGAAACACCATATATTTT.

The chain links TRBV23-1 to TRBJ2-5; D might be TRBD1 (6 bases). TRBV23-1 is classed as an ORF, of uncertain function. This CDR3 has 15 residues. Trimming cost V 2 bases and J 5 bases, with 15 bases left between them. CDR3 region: CASSQAPGQGETQYF. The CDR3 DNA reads TGCGCCAGCAGTCAAGCCCCGGGACAAGGGGAGACCCAGTACTTC.

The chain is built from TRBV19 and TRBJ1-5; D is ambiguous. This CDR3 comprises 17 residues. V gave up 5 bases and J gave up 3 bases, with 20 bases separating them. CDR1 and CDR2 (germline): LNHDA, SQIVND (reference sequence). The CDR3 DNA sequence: TGTGCCAGTAGTCCACTCGGAGCGAGAAGTTTCAATCAGCCCCAGCATTTT. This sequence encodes CASSPLGARSFNQPQHF.

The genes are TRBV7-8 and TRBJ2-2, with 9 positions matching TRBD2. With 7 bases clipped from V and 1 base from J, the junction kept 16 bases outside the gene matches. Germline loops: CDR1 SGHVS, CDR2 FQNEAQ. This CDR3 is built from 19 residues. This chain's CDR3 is CASKGTRGLAGQNTGELFF. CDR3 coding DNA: TGTGCCAGCAAGGGGACTAGGGGGCTAGCGGGGCAGAACACCGGGGAGCTGTTTTTT. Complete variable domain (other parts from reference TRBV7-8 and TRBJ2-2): GAGVSQSPRYKVAKRGQDVALRCDPISGHVSLFWYQQALGQGPEFLTYFQNEAQLDKSGLPSDRFFAERPEGSVSTLKIQRTQQEDSAVYLCASKGTRGLAGQNTGELFFGEGSRLTVL.

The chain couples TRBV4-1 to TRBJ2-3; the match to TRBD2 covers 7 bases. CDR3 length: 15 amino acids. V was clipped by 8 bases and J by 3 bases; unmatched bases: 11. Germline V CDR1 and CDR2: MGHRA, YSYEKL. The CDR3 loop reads CASRYGGLPTDTQYF. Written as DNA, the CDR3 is TGCGCCAGCCGGTACGGGGGACTACCTACAGATACGCAGTATTTT.

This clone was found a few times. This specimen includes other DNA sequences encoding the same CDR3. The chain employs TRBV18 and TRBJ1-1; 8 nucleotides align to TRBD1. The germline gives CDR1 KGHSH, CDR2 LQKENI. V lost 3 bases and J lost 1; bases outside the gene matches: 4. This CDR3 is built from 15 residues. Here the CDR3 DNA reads TGTGCCAGCTCACCTATGACAGGGGCGAACACTGAAGCTTTCTTT. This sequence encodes CASSPMTGANTEAFF.

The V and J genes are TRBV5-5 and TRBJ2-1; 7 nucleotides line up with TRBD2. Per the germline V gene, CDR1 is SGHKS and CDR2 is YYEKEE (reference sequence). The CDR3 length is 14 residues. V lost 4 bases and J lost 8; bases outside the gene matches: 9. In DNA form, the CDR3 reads TGTGCCAGCAGCGGCGGCGGGAGTGCGGATGAGCAGTTCTTC. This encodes CASSGGGSADEQFF.

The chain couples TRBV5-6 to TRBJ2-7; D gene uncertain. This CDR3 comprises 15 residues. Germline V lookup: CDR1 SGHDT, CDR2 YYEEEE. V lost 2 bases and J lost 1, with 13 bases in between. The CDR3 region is CASSFGDSRSYEQYF. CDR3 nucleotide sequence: TGTGCCAGCAGCTTCGGAGACTCCCGGTCCTACGAGCAGTACTTC.

CDR3 loop: CASSFGGGTFYGYTF. In nucleotides, the CDR3 is TGTGCCAGCAGTTTTGGGGGGGGTACTTTCTATGGCTACACCTTC. This chain links TRBV28 with TRBJ1-2; D is possibly TRBD1 (5 bases). V lost 3 bases and J lost 4, with 15 bases in between. There are 15 residues in the CDR3. CDR1 is MDHEN, CDR2 SYDVKM, per germline.

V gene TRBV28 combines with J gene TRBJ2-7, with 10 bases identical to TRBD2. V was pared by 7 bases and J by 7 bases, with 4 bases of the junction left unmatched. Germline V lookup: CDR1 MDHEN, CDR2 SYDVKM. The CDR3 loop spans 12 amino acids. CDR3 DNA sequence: TGTGCCAGCACAGCTAGCGGGAGAGAGCAGTACTTC. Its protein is CASTASGREQYF.

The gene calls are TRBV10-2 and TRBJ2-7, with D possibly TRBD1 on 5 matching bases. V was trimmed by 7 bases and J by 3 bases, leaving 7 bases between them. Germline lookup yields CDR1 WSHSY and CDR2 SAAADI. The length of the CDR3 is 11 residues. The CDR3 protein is CASKDSYEQYF. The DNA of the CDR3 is TGCGCCAGCAAAGACAGCTACGAGCAGTACTTC.

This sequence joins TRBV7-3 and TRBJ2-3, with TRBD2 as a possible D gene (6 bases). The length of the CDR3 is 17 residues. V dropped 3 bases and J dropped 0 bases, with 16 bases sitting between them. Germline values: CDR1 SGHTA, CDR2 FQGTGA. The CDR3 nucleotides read TGTGCCAGCAGCTTGGCGCCCGGGAGAAAGAGCACAGATACGCAGTATTTT. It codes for CASSLAPGRKSTDTQYF.

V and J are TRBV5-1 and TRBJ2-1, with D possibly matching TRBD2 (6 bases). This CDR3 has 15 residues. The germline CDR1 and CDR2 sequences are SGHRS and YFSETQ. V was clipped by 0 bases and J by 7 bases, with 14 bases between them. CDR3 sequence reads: CASSLEAGRLNEQFF. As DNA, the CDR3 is TGCGCCAGCAGCTTGGAAGCGGGCCGCCTTAATGAGCAGTTCTTC. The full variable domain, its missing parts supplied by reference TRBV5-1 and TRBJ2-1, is KAGVTQTPRYLIKTRGQQVTLSCSPISGHRSVSWYQQTPGQGLQFLFEYFSETQRNKGNFPGRFSGRQFSNSRSEMNVSTLELGDSALYLCASSLEAGRLNEQFFGPGTRLTVL.

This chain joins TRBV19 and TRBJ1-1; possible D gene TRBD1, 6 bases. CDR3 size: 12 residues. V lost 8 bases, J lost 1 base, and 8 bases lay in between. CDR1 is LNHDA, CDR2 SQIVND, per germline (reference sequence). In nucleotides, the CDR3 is TGTGCCAGTGCACAGGGGAACACTGAAGCTTTCTTT. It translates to CASAQGNTEAFF.